This TCR beta chain emerged from a study of monozygotic twins with inflammatory bowel disease. The CDR3 is made up of 13 amino acids. The germline CDR1 and CDR2 sequences are KGHSH and LQKENI. Using the 5' RACE reads, TCRdb records one entry per CDR3 protein without DNA. The listing records about 210,000 distinct CDR3 sequences. What was sequenced was blood. The source is a human donor with ulcerative colitis or Crohn's disease, or a healthy co-twin of an affected twin (not recorded which). The rearrangement joins TRBV18 to TRBJ2-5; without DNA, the TCRdb call of TRBD2 cannot be checked. The CDR3 here is CASSPASLETQYF.